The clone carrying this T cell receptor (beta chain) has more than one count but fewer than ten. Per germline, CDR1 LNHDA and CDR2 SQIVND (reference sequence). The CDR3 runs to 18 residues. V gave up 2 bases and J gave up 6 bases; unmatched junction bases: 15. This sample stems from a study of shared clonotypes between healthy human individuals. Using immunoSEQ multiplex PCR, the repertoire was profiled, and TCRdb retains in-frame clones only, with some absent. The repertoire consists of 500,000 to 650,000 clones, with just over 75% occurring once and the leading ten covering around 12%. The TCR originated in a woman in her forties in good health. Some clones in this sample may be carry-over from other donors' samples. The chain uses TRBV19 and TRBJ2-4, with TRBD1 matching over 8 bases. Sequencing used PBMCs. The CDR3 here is CASSILNLGQGAGNIQYF. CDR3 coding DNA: TGTGCCAGTAGTATACTCAACCTAGGACAGGGCGCGGGAAACATTCAGTACTTC.